Below are 21 T cell receptor beta chains sequenced from a single sample in a study of blood T cells in healthy people across ages. A J-beta primer mix and a sample-barcoded 5' primer were used in a second PCR of about 7 to 12 cycles. TCRdb fed the 5' RACE reads into MiXCR, producing one record per CDR3 protein. Among 920,000 or so distinct CDR3 sequences, 45% were seen once, and the ten largest hold about 20%. Sequences were obtained from blood. Every receptor here comes from a woman between 55 and 75 years old in good health.

V usage is TRBV29-1 and J usage is TRBJ2-5, with TRBD2 matching 15 bases. V gave up 3 bases and J gave up 1 base; unmatched junction bases: 3. The CDR3 sequence is 16 residues long. Germline-derived CDR1 and CDR2 are SQVTM and ANQGSEA. The DNA for the CDR3 is TGCAGCGTTGATGGGACTAGCGGGAGGATCCAAGAGACCCAGTACTTC. It encodes CSVDGTSGRIQETQYF.

This clonotype was detected a few times. J is TRBJ1-2 and V is TRBV29-1, with D perhaps TRBD1 (6 bases). This CDR3 is 11 amino acids long. The germline CDR1 and CDR2 sequences are SQVTM and ANQGSEA. V lost 6 bases and J lost 5, with 10 bases in between. The CDR3 sequence is CSVGGLYGYTF. In DNA, the CDR3 is TGCAGCGTCGGGGGGCTGTATGGCTACACCTTC.

CDR3 in DNA: TGTGCCAGCAGCCAAGATACCCCGGGCCAGCATCAGCCCCAGCATTTT. Its translation is CASSQDTPGQHQPQHF. The V call is TRBV14, the J call TRBJ1-5; D unclear. This CDR3 comprises 16 residues. The ends were cut back, 0 bases at V and 5 bases at J, with 14 bases in the middle. The germline V gene encodes CDR1 SGHDN and CDR2 FVKESK. The full variable domain, in which reference TRBV14 and TRBJ1-5 provide the parts outside the CDR3, is EAGVTQFPSHSVIEKGQTVTLRCDPISGHDNLYWYRRVMGKEIKFLLHFVKESKQDESGMPNNRFLAERTGGTYSTLKVQPAELEDSGVYFCASSQDTPGQHQPQHFGDGTRLSIL.

The table lists this clonotype with a few counts. The chain has TRBV20-1 and TRBJ2-3, with a weak D call TRBD1 (6 bases). Germline CDR1 is DFQATT and CDR2 is SNEGSKA (reference sequence). The CDR3 loop spans 15 amino acids. V was trimmed by 6 bases and J by 0 bases, leaving 16 bases between them. Here the CDR3 reads CSADTGRTSTDTQYF. The CDR3 bases are TGCAGTGCGGACACAGGGCGAACTAGCACAGATACGCAGTATTTT.

CDR3 sequence (DNA): TGTGCCAGCAGCGAGGGACTTAGCTCCTACAATGAGCAGTTCTTC. Translating gives CASSEGLSSYNEQFF. V and J are TRBV5-4 and TRBJ2-1; D perhaps matches TRBD2 (6 bases). Germline assignment: CDR1 SGHNT and CDR2 YYREEE (reference sequence). V shed 4 bases and J shed 0 bases, with 11 bases lying between them. This CDR3 comprises 15 residues. Full variable domain (rest looked up from reference TRBV5-4 and TRBJ2-1): ETGVTQSPTHLIKTRGQQVTLRCSSQSGHNTVSWYQQALGQGPQFIFQYYREEENGRGNFPPRFSGLQFPNYSSELNVNALELDDSALYLCASSEGLSSYNEQFFGPGTRLTVL.

This clonotype was seen a handful of times. The CDR3 protein is CASTTRQGVRPYEQYF. The CDR3 DNA sequence: TGTGCCAGCACAACCCGACAGGGGGTCAGACCCTACGAGCAGTACTTC. This sequence joins TRBV28 and TRBJ2-7; 9 positions agree with TRBD1. This CDR3 is 16 amino acids long. The germline V gene has CDR1 MDHEN and CDR2 SYDVKM. Trimming removed 7 bases from V and 2 bases from J; junction bases left unmatched: 12.

The chain joins TRBV6-5 to TRBJ1-2, with 8 bases lining up with TRBD1. V was clipped by 6 bases and J by 2 bases; unmatched bases: 11. The CDR3 has 16 amino acids. Per the germline V gene, CDR1 is MNHEY and CDR2 is SVGAGI. The CDR3 bases are TGTGCCAGCAGCCTCAACAGGGGGGGGTGGAACTATGGCTACACCTTC. It specifies CASSLNRGGWNYGYTF.

The J gene is TRBJ2-3, the V gene TRBV9; 14 bases are shared with TRBD2. J gave up 4 bases and V 2 bases, and 3 bases lay outside the gene matches. The CDR3 covers 16 residues. CDR1 is SGDLS and CDR2 is YYNGEE in the germline V gene. In nucleotides, the CDR3 is TGTGCCAGCAGCGTCCCGGGACTAGCGGGAGCAGATACGCAGTATTTT. The encoded protein is CASSVPGLAGADTQYF.

The chain is built from TRBV29-1 and TRBJ1-2; a weak D match, TRBD1 (5 bases). The germline V gene encodes CDR1 SQVTM and CDR2 ANQGSEA. Trimming stripped 7 bases from V and 8 bases from J, with 20 bases between. The CDR3 covers 13 residues. The CDR3 spells CSAGGGEVRGYTF. Written as DNA, the CDR3 is TGCAGCGCCGGAGGAGGGGAAGTGCGGGGCTACACCTTC.

The chain is built from TRBV20-1 and TRBJ2-3; 7 bases align to TRBD2. Germline CDR1 is DFQATT and CDR2 is SNEGSKA (reference sequence). The ends lost 3 bases at V and 0 bases at J; junction bases unmatched: 3. This CDR3 has 14 amino acids. The CDR3: CSARGEGSTDTQYF. The CDR3 DNA reads as TGCAGTGCTAGGGGGGAGGGAAGCACAGATACGCAGTATTTT.

This chain uses TRBV6-6 with TRBJ2-4; D gene uncertain. Between the trimmed V and J ends, which lost 6 bases and 0 bases, there was a span of 12 bases. CDR1 MNHNY and CDR2 SVGAGI come from the germline V gene (reference sequence). This CDR3 contains 15 residues. CDR3 DNA: TGTGCCAGCAGCCCCTCCCACCTAGCCAAAAACATTCAGTACTTC. Translating gives CASSPSHLAKNIQYF.

This chain links TRBV3-1 with TRBJ1-1, with no clear D. The V end lost 0 bases, the J end lost 8 bases, and 4 bases lay between the germline ends. Germline V lookup: CDR1 LGHDT, CDR2 YNNKEL (reference sequence). There are 11 residues in the CDR3. The CDR3 is CASSQEQEAFF. In nucleotides, the CDR3 is TGTGCCAGCAGCCAAGAACAGGAAGCTTTCTTT. The full variable domain, in which reference TRBV3-1 and TRBJ1-1 provide the parts outside the CDR3, is DTAVSQTPKYLVTQMGNDKSIKCEQNLGHDTMYWYKQDSKKFLKIMFSYNNKELIINETVPNRFSPKSPDKAHLNLHINSLELGDSAVYFCASSQEQEAFFGQGTRLTVV.

V usage is TRBV7-2 and J usage is TRBJ1-2; D ambiguous. V was trimmed by 2 bases and J by 3 bases, leaving 10 bases between them. The CDR3 covers 14 residues. Germline CDR1 and CDR2: SGHTA and FQGNSA. This chain's CDR3 is CASSLIAKDYGYTF. The DNA for the CDR3 is TGTGCCAGCAGCTTAATCGCCAAGGACTATGGCTACACCTTC.

The J gene is TRBJ2-5, the V gene TRBV20-1; D gene ambiguous. The end of the DNA is better explained by TRBJ2-7, so the J call may be wrong. CDR1 and CDR2 from the germline V gene are DFQATT and SNEGSKA (reference sequence). The CDR3 runs to 11 residues. The CDR3 spells CSKSTIYEQYF. In nucleotides, the CDR3 is TGCAGTAAAAGTACGATCTACGAGCAGTACTTC.

In its sample, this clonotype was seen a few times. The CDR3 loop reads CSVGYRDNEKLFF. The CDR3 DNA reads TGCAGCGTGGGGTACAGGGATAATGAAAAACTGTTTTTT. V gene TRBV29-1 combines with J gene TRBJ1-4; D might be TRBD1 (6 bases). Trimming removed 6 bases from V and 4 bases from J, with 12 bases in between. Per the germline V gene, CDR1 is SQVTM and CDR2 is ANQGSEA. This CDR3 has 13 amino acids. Complete variable domain (other parts from reference TRBV29-1 and TRBJ1-4): SAVISQKPSRDICQRGTSLTIQCQVDSQVTMMFWYRQQPGQSLTLIATANQGSEATYESGFVIDKFPISRPNLTFSTLTVSNMSPEDSSIYLCSVGYRDNEKLFFGSGTQLSVL.

This clonotype was seen just once. The chain is built from TRBV4-2 and TRBJ1-5, with unresolved D. V gave up 0 bases and J gave up 5 bases, with 5 bases separating them. Germline-derived CDR1 and CDR2 are LGHNA and YNFKEQ. The CDR3 covers 13 residues. CDR3 sequence reads: CASSQDMDQPQHF. The DNA of the CDR3 is TGTGCCAGCAGCCAAGATATGGATCAGCCCCAGCATTTT.

This clonotype was seen a few times. In DNA form, the CDR3 reads TGTGCCAGCAGTTACTCGCGGACAGGGGTCCGGACTGAAGCTTTCTTT. Amino acid sequence: CASSYSRTGVRTEAFF. J is TRBJ1-1 and V is TRBV6-5; 9 bases fit TRBD1. With V trimmed by 0 bases and J by 5 bases, 7 bases remained unmatched. The CDR3 contains 16 residues. Germline-derived CDR1 and CDR2 are MNHEY and SVGAGI.

The rearrangement links TRBV20-1 to TRBJ2-3, with TRBD2 identical over 15 bases. The CDR3 extends over 18 amino acids. Germline lookup yields CDR1 DFQATT and CDR2 SNEGSKA (reference sequence). V was pared by 6 bases and J by 5 bases, with 15 bases of the junction left unmatched. CDR3: CSARGQGTSGRSVDTQYF. The CDR3 DNA is TGCAGTGCCAGGGGACAGGGGACTAGCGGGAGGTCGGTAGATACGCAGTATTTT.

The genes are TRBV6-5 and TRBJ2-5, with 8 bases that match TRBD1. Germline loops: CDR1 MNHEY, CDR2 SVGAGI. After removal of 6 bases from V and 11 bases from J, the junction contained 17 bases not matched to a gene. The CDR3 contains 15 residues. CDR3 sequence reads: CASSGRRTGHFQQYF. In nucleotides, the CDR3 is TGTGCCAGCAGCGGCCGGCGGACAGGGCATTTTCAGCAGTACTTC.

The genes are TRBV13 and TRBJ2-5; no firm D call. The CDR3 has 12 amino acids. Trimming took 5 bases from V and 11 from J, leaving 15 bases between them. Germline V gene sequence: CDR1 PRHDT, CDR2 FYEKMQ (reference sequence). The CDR3 DNA reads TGTGCCAGCAGCCGAGTCCGGCCTGAGCAGTACTTC. Translated: CASSRVRPEQYF.

This clonotype was counted many times. CDR3 region: CASSLPGTSGNIQYF. The CDR3 DNA sequence: TGTGCCAGCAGTTTACCGGGGACTAGCGGAAACATTCAGTACTTC. The chain combines TRBV28 with TRBJ2-4, with 11 bases that match TRBD2. Germline loops: CDR1 MDHEN, CDR2 SYDVKM. V trimming: 2 bases; J trimming: 6 bases; junction bases outside the gene matches: 3. The CDR3 consists of 15 residues.